The 18 T cell receptor beta chains in this list originate from one sample, sequenced in a study of shared T cell receptors in the human thymus. Sequencing used immunoSEQ multiplex PCR; TCRdb keeps in-frame clones, though not all of them. The repertoire consists of under 450,000 clones, with about 95% occurring once and the leading ten covering 0.02%. The sequencing sample was made of thymocytes. The origin of the receptors is a human donor.

This sequence joins TRBV18 and TRBJ2-5; 11 nucleotides line up with TRBD1. CDR3 size: 14 residues. Germline CDR1 is KGHSH and CDR2 is LQKENI. The J segment lost 5 bases and the V segment lost 6 bases, leaving 5 bases of the junction unmatched. CDR3 bases: TGTGCCAGCTCGGGACAGGGGGTACCCGAGACCCAGTACTTC. Amino acid sequence: CASSGQGVPETQYF.

The chain combines TRBV27 with TRBJ2-7, with 7 bases lining up with TRBD2. Germline lookup yields CDR1 MNHEY and CDR2 SMNVEV (reference sequence). The CDR3 has 14 amino acids. V gave up 8 bases and J gave up 4 bases; unmatched junction bases: 11. CDR3 nucleotide sequence: TGTGCCAGCTCCAGAGGGGCGGGAGTATACGAGCAGTACTTC. This codes for CASSRGAGVYEQYF.

The gene calls are TRBV27 and TRBJ1-2; 8 positions agree with TRBD1. V lost 7 bases and J lost 7; bases outside the gene matches: 11. Germline assignment: CDR1 MNHEY and CDR2 SMNVEV (reference sequence). CDR3 length equals 14 residues. The CDR3 here is CASTKTGVVGGYTF. The CDR3, as DNA: TGTGCCAGCACCAAGACAGGGGTTGTGGGTGGCTACACCTTC.

The chain combines TRBV6-1 with TRBJ1-1; D might be TRBD1 (5 bases). Germline V gene sequence: CDR1 MNHNS, CDR2 SASEGT. V was pared by 2 bases and J by 1 base, with 20 bases between. The CDR3 spans 18 residues. CDR3 nucleotides: TGTGCCAGCAGTGAAAAGGTGGGGGGGGAGACCCGGAACACTGAAGCTTTCTTT. It translates to CASSEKVGGETRNTEAFF.

The rearrangement uses TRBV28 and TRBJ1-1; D is unresolved. This CDR3 is built from 17 residues. Trimming cost V 6 bases and J 0 bases, with 20 bases left between them. CDR1 and CDR2 from the germline V gene are MDHEN and SYDVKM. The CDR3 DNA sequence: TGTGCCAGCAGATGCGGACCCCGCATCCCTATGAACACTGAAGCTTTCTTT. This gives the protein CASRCGPRIPMNTEAFF. Full variable domain (missing parts from reference TRBV28 and TRBJ1-1): DVKVTQSSRYLVKRTGEKVFLECVQDMDHENMFWYRQDPGLGLRLIYFSYDVKMKEKGDIPEGYSVSREKKERFSLILESASTNQTSMYLCASRCGPRIPMNTEAFFGQGTRLTVV.

This chain connects TRBV10-2 to TRBJ1-2; TRBD1 matches 9 bases. Germline values: CDR1 WSHSY, CDR2 SAAADI. This CDR3 is built from 19 residues. The trim removed 6 bases at V and 7 bases at J, leaving 24 bases unmatched. The CDR3 reads CASRGPGTGLSLESGGYTF. CDR3 nucleotide sequence: TGCGCCAGCAGGGGGCCTGGGACAGGGCTCTCGCTCGAGTCGGGTGGCTACACCTTC.

The V gene is TRBV29-1, the J gene TRBJ2-2, with D perhaps TRBD2 (6 bases). CDR1 and CDR2 (germline): SQVTM, ANQGSEA. The CDR3 has 11 residues. The V end was cut by 7 bases, the J end by 7 bases, with 10 bases between. This CDR3 reads CSGNSGGELFF. As DNA, the CDR3 is TGCAGCGGAAATAGCGGCGGGGAGCTGTTTTTT.

The chain uses TRBV7-9 and TRBJ2-7; 8 positions agree with TRBD1. V gave up 1 base and J gave up 4 bases; unmatched junction bases: 9. The CDR3 loop spans 16 amino acids. CDR1 and CDR2 from the germline V gene are SEHNR and FQNEAQ (reference sequence). In DNA form, the CDR3 reads TGTGCCAGCAGCTTAGGTGGCGGGAACAGGGGGTACGAGCAGTACTTC. Translation gives CASSLGGGNRGYEQYF.

This clone appeared once. The rearrangement joins TRBV14 to TRBJ2-5; 11 positions match TRBD2. Germline V gene data show CDR1 as SGHDN and CDR2 as FVKESK. The ends lost 6 bases at V and 3 bases at J; junction bases unmatched: 18. This CDR3 comprises 19 residues. Here the CDR3 reads CASSPQLTSGAKGEETQYF. DNA for the CDR3: TGTGCCAGCAGTCCGCAGTTGACTAGCGGGGCTAAGGGGGAAGAGACCCAGTACTTC. Variable domain in full (rest from reference TRBV14 and TRBJ2-5): EAGVTQFPSHSVIEKGQTVTLRCDPISGHDNLYWYRRVMGKEIKFLLHFVKESKQDESGMPNNRFLAERTGGTYSTLKVQPAELEDSGVYFCASSPQLTSGAKGEETQYFGPGTRLLVL.

In this sample, this clone turned up a few times. V usage is TRBV18 and J usage is TRBJ2-2; D might be TRBD1 or TRBD2, each matching 5 bases. Germline values: CDR1 KGHSH, CDR2 LQKENI. The V end lost 4 bases, the J end lost 2 bases, and 11 bases lay between the germline ends. There are 15 residues in the CDR3. CDR3 bases: TGTGCCAGCTCACAGGACGGGGCAAACACCGGGGAGCTGTTTTTT. Translated: CASSQDGANTGELFF.

The rearrangement joins TRBV28 to TRBJ2-3; D unresolved. V was pared by 8 bases and J by 0 bases, with 15 bases between. The CDR3 length is 15 residues. Germline assignment: CDR1 MDHEN and CDR2 SYDVKM. The CDR3 is CASSRGITSTDTQYF. The DNA of the CDR3 is TGTGCCAGCTCACGCGGAATTACTAGCACAGATACGCAGTATTTT.

V is TRBV10-1 and J is TRBJ2-3; TRBD2 is a possible D gene (6 bases). Per germline, CDR1 WNHNN and CDR2 SYGVQD (reference sequence). This CDR3 comprises 19 residues. Trimming took off 0 bases at V and 5 bases at J, with 24 bases between the two ends. CDR3 nucleotides: TGCGCCAGCAGTGAGTCGGATAACCCCGGGACTCCTCGGGGAGATACGCAGTATTTT. It translates to CASSESDNPGTPRGDTQYF.

The genes are TRBV28 and TRBJ1-5; D perhaps matches TRBD1 (5 bases). The CDR3 has 21 amino acids. From germline, CDR1 is MDHEN and CDR2 SYDVKM. V lost 4 bases and J 1 base, leaving 29 bases between the germline ends. CDR3 amino acids: CASSSTFTGNRNPSSNQPQHF. CDR3 sequence (DNA): TGTGCCAGCAGTTCCACTTTCACGGGGAACAGGAACCCGTCAAGCAATCAGCCCCAGCATTTT.

The chain has TRBV27 and TRBJ2-1; TRBD2 might be the D (5 bases). Trimming removed 5 bases at V and 8 bases at J, with 40 bases between. CDR1 is MNHEY, CDR2 SMNVEV, per germline (reference sequence). The CDR3 has 22 amino acids. CDR3 bases: TGTGCCAGCAGTCCTCACCTAGAACCCTCCTACCAAGGAGCGGAATTCATGGATGAGCAGTTCTTC. It translates to CASSPHLEPSYQGAEFMDEQFF.

The CDR3 sequence: CASTLGGPNYEQYF. CDR3 nucleotide sequence: TGTGCCAGCACCCTAGGGGGACCCAACTACGAGCAGTACTTC. The chain couples TRBV28 to TRBJ2-7; TRBD1 is a possible D gene (6 bases). Trimming cost V 7 bases and J 3 bases, with 16 bases left between them. The CDR3 length is 14 residues. The germline V gene has CDR1 MDHEN and CDR2 SYDVKM.

V and J are TRBV19 and TRBJ2-1; the D gene is possibly TRBD2 (6 bases). V dropped 6 bases and J dropped 4 bases, with 22 bases sitting between them. This CDR3 region has 17 residues. Germline-derived CDR1 and CDR2 are LNHDA and SQIVND (reference sequence). The CDR3 DNA reads as TGTGCCAGTAGCCATACGGCAGGAGGGATCGGGTACAATGAGCAGTTCTTC. It encodes CASSHTAGGIGYNEQFF.

The chain combines TRBV30 with TRBJ2-2; D remains unclear. CDR3 length equals 16 residues. V was trimmed by 0 bases and J by 1 base, leaving 12 bases between them. Germline V CDR1 and CDR2: GTSNPN, SVGIG (reference sequence). The CDR3: CAWSVLIGENTGELFF. DNA for the CDR3: TGTGCCTGGAGTGTACTTATCGGAGAGAACACCGGGGAGCTGTTTTTT.

The chain uses TRBV28 and TRBJ2-7; TRBD1 matches 7 bases. V lost 8 bases and J lost 0; bases outside the gene matches: 7. This CDR3 is 14 amino acids long. The germline V gene encodes CDR1 MDHEN and CDR2 SYDVKM. DNA for the CDR3: TGTGCCAGCCGAGGACAGGAGAGCTCCTACGAGCAGTACTTC. Its translation: CASRGQESSYEQYF.